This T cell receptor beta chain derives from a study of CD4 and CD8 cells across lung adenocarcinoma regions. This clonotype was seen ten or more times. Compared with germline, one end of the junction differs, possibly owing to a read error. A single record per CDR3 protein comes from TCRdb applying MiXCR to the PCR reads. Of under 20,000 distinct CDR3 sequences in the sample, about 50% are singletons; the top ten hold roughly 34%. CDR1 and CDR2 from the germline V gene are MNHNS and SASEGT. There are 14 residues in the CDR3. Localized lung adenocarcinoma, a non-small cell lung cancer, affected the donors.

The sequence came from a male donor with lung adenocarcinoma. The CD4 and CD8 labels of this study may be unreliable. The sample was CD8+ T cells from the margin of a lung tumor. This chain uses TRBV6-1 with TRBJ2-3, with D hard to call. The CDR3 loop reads CASREGQWADTQYF. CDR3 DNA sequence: TGTGCCAGCCGTGAAGGGCAGTGGGCAGATACGCAGTATTTT.